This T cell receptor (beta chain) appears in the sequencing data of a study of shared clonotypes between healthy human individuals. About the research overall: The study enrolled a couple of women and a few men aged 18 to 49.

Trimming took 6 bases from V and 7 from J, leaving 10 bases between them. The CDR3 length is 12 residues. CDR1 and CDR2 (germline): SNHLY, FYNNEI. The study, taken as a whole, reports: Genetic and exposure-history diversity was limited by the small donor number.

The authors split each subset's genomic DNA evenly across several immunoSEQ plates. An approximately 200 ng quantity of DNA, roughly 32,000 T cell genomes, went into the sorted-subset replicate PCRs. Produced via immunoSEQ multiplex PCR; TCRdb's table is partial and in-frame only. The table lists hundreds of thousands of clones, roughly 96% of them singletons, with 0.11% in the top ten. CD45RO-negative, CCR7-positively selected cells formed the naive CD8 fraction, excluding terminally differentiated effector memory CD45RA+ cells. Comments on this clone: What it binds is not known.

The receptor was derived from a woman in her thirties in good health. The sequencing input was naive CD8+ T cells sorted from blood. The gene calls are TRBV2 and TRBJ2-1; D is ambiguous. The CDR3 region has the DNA TGTGCCAGCAGGTCCAGATTAAATGAGCAGTTCTTC. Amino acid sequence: CASRSRLNEQFF.